This T cell receptor beta chain was captured by sequencing in a study of blood T cell repertoires in COVID-19. Study-wide background: Donors in the United States, Italy and Spain gave samples during acute or convalescent COVID-19. In each case, the material was cDNA or gDNA derived from T cells, B-cell-depleted T cells, or PBMCs.

Germline V lookup: CDR1 LNHDA, CDR2 SQIVND (reference sequence). Trimming removed 4 bases from V and 2 bases from J, with 12 bases in between. The CDR3 loop spans 15 amino acids. In Seattle, patients joined the study during active infection and were tracked longitudinally. How the authors handled the data: It was from reference gene primer amplification that nucleated cell counts were estimated. Produced via immunoSEQ multiplex PCR; TCRdb's table is partial and in-frame only. The DNA was the basis for D and trimming; V, J and clone size are from that table. The data hold tens of thousands of clones, with about 92% observed a single time.

The chain recombines TRBV19 with TRBJ1-3; weak D call: TRBD1 (5 bases). What was sequenced was peripheral blood. The TCR sequence derives from a man aged 50-59 years with COVID-19, enrolled during active disease. CDR3 nucleotides: TGTGCCAGTAGTACAGGGATTGAGACTGGAAACACCATATATTTT. Translation gives CASSTGIETGNTIYF.